The clone carrying this TCR beta chain was seen only a few times. What it binds is not known. Time point indicated: newly diagnosed GD, antithyroid drugs for less than 3 months. PBMC-derived RNA was used for the TCR library. Graves' disease diagnoses followed American Thyroid Association guidelines. These data belong to a study of regulatory T cells in long-lasting Graves disease. Investigators prepared the TCR beta libraries by applying iRepertoire HTBI primers and Arm-PCR of CDR3 regions. TCRdb processed the multiplex PCR reads anew with MiXCR; each CDR3 protein has one entry. The data contain a few hundred thousand distinct CDR3 sequences, 12% of them singletons. Trimming cost V 2 bases and J 4 bases, with 11 bases left between them. There are 14 residues in the CDR3. Looked up from germline, CDR1 is SGHTA and CDR2 is FQGNSA. Study conclusions and caveats: It was in persistent disease that TRBV28, TRBJ1-2 and TRBJ2-5 were favored.

These data were also filed under a second study, of T cells in Graves' hyperthyroidism and ophthalmopathy. From that paper: An initial round of RT-PCR targeting the TCR CDR3 relied on the HTBI primer set.

This receptor was identified in a young woman with Graves disease. The chain recombines TRBV7-2 with TRBJ1-1; D possibly corresponds to TRBD1 (6 bases). The source was peripheral blood mononuclear cells (PBMCs), collected at new diagnosis, from a patient treated with antithyroid drugs. DNA for the CDR3: TGTGCCAGCAGCTTATGGGCGGGGGCCACTGAAGCTTTCTTT. It encodes CASSLWAGATEAFF.